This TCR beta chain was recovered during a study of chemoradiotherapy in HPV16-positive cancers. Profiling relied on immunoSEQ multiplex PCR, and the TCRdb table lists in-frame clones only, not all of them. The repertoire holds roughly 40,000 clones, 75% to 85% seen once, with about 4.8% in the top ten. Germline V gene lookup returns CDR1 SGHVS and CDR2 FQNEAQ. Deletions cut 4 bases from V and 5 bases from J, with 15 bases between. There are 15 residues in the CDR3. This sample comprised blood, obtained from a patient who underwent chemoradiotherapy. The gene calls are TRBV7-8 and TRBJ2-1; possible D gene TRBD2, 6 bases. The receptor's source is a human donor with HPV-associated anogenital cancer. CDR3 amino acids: CASSSRRDSDNEQFF. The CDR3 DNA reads TGTGCCAGCAGCTCGCGCCGGGACTCAGACAATGAGCAGTTCTTC.